What follows are 29 T cell receptor beta chains derived from one specimen sequenced in a study of blood T cell repertoires in COVID-19. The table came from immunoSEQ multiplex PCR; TCRdb's copy has only in-frame clones and leaves some out. Altogether roughly 69,000 clones are present, around 90% being singletons, with the ten largest covering less than 8%. The sample comprised peripheral blood. Receptors originate from a man between 45 and 60 years old with active COVID-19.

This clone was seen just once. The chain joins TRBV4-3 to TRBJ2-3; D gene unclear. The CDR3 has 14 amino acids. V was trimmed by 0 bases and J by 0 bases, leaving 4 bases between them. Germline-derived CDR1 and CDR2 are LGHNA and YSLEER. The CDR3: CASSQDISTDTQYF. CDR3 sequence (DNA): TGCGCCAGCAGCCAAGATATTAGCACAGATACGCAGTATTTT.

The J gene is TRBJ2-2, the V gene TRBV30; 10 bases are shared with TRBD1. The CDR3 contains 15 residues. The germline CDR1 and CDR2 sequences are GTSNPN and SVGIG (reference sequence). The trim removed 4 bases at V and 5 bases at J, leaving 7 bases unmatched. Here the CDR3 reads CAWTRDRGVTGELFF. The CDR3, as DNA: TGTGCCTGGACCCGGGACAGGGGTGTGACCGGGGAGCTGTTTTTT.

The chain recombines TRBV6-1 with TRBJ2-7; D call uncertain. V lost 2 bases, J lost 0 bases, and 8 bases lay in between. The CDR3 is made up of 14 amino acids. The germline V gene has CDR1 MNHNS and CDR2 SASEGT. The CDR3 DNA sequence: TGTGCCAGCAGTGAACTGAAGAGCTCCTACGAGCAGTACTTC. Amino acid sequence: CASSELKSSYEQYF.

V usage is TRBV5-1 and J usage is TRBJ2-2; 7 nucleotides agree with TRBD1. Looked up from germline, CDR1 is SGHRS and CDR2 is YFSETQ. V shed 4 bases, J shed 2 bases, and the junction held 5 bases outside the gene matches. The CDR3 is made up of 15 amino acids. The CDR3 is CASSPGTVNTGELFF. CDR3 bases: TGCGCCAGCAGCCCCGGGACAGTTAACACCGGGGAGCTGTTTTTT.

This clone ranks as medium-sized (0.01 to 0.1%). The chain carries TRBV5-6 and TRBJ1-4, with D maybe TRBD1 (6 bases). The CDR3 covers 16 residues. Germline V gene sequence: CDR1 SGHDT, CDR2 YYEEEE. The V and J ends lost 4 bases and 7 bases respectively, with 20 bases between them. Here the CDR3 DNA reads TGTGCCAGCAGCCCATTCCACAGGGTAGATGGTGAAAAACTGTTTTTT. Translated: CASSPFHRVDGEKLFF.

This chain connects TRBV7-9 to TRBJ2-3; D is unresolved. The V end lost 5 bases, the J end lost 2 bases, and 8 bases lay between the germline ends. The CDR3 has 13 residues. In germline, CDR1 is SEHNR, CDR2 FQNEAQ (reference sequence). The CDR3 coding sequence is TGTGCCAGCAGCGCCGGAGTCACAGATACGCAGTATTTT. It encodes CASSAGVTDTQYF.

This chain uses TRBV4-1 with TRBJ1-2; 8 positions agree with TRBD1. Germline trimming cut 6 bases from V and 0 bases from J; bases unmatched to any gene: 15. The V gene's germline CDR1 is MGHRA and CDR2 YSYEKL. This CDR3 comprises 18 residues. CDR3 sequence (DNA): TGCGCCAGCAGTCAGCAGGGACAGGTCCTCCTAGCTAACTATGGCTACACCTTC. It codes for CASSQQGQVLLANYGYTF.

This clone has only one observation. The V gene is TRBV19, the J gene TRBJ2-5; a weak D match, TRBD2 (6 bases). The germline V gene encodes CDR1 LNHDA and CDR2 SQIVND (reference sequence). The CDR3 has 15 amino acids. V was clipped by 4 bases and J by 5 bases, with 17 bases between them. The CDR3 here is CASSTGLTGSETQYF. The CDR3 DNA reads TGTGCCAGTAGTACGGGACTTACTGGGTCCGAGACCCAGTACTTC.

The rearrangement joins TRBV5-6 to TRBJ2-5, with 9 bases matching TRBD1. The CDR3 is made up of 16 amino acids. With V trimmed by 0 bases and J by 5 bases, 8 bases remained unmatched. Germline V CDR1 and CDR2: SGHDT, YYEEEE. The CDR3 region is CASSLGTGQGNETQYF. For the CDR3, the DNA is TGTGCCAGCAGCTTGGGCACGGGACAGGGAAACGAGACCCAGTACTTC.

The chain is built from TRBV7-9 and TRBJ1-6; 7 bases map to TRBD1. With V trimmed by 4 bases and J by 9 bases, 6 bases remained unmatched. The CDR3 is 14 amino acids. Germline CDR1 reads SEHNR; CDR2 reads FQNEAQ (reference sequence). DNA of the CDR3: TGTGCCAGCAGCTCACAGGGGCTGTTTTCACCCCTCCACTTT. Protein: CASSSQGLFSPLHF.

The genes are TRBV6-5 and TRBJ2-3; possible D gene TRBD1, 5 bases. This CDR3 is 15 amino acids long. Per germline, CDR1 MNHEY and CDR2 SVGAGI. V gave up 4 bases and J gave up 1 base, with 12 bases separating them. The CDR3 DNA follows: TGTGCCAGCAGTTCTCAGGGTCGGCGCACAGATACGCAGTATTTT. Translated, it gives CASSSQGRRTDTQYF.

The chain has TRBV18 and TRBJ2-1; 11 positions match TRBD2. Per germline, CDR1 KGHSH and CDR2 LQKENI. V lost 3 bases and J lost 6; bases outside the gene matches: 4. The CDR3 runs 15 residues. The CDR3 DNA reads TGTGCCAGCTCACCGGGACTAGCGGTTATCAATGAGCAGTTCTTC. It translates to CASSPGLAVINEQFF.

This chain joins TRBV27 and TRBJ1-1, with 10 bases matching TRBD1. The CDR3 is 18 amino acids. Germline lookup yields CDR1 MNHEY and CDR2 SMNVEV (reference sequence). The V and J ends lost 0 bases and 0 bases, in that order; junction bases with no gene match: 7. The CDR3 sequence is CASSLSSGQGVMNTEAFF. The CDR3 DNA follows: TGTGCCAGCAGTTTATCTTCCGGACAGGGGGTTATGAACACTGAAGCTTTCTTT.

The chain links TRBV2 to TRBJ1-2; 7 bases agree with TRBD1. CDR3 length: 12 residues. Germline CDR1 is SNHLY and CDR2 is FYNNEI. J was trimmed by 7 bases and V by 7 bases; bases with no gene match: 6. DNA for the CDR3: TGTGCCAGCACCGAAGGGGGCTCTGGCTACACCTTC. Translation: CASTEGGSGYTF.

This clone was observed many times. The chain couples TRBV9 to TRBJ2-3; 10 bases map to TRBD2. Germline V gene sequence: CDR1 SGDLS, CDR2 YYNGEE. The CDR3 has 15 residues. After removal of 1 base from V and 2 bases from J, the junction contained 1 base not matched to a gene. In nucleotides, the CDR3 is TGTGCCAGCAGCGTACTAGCGGGGGACACAGATACGCAGTATTTT. It is translated as CASSVLAGDTDTQYF.

A remark on this clone: This same CDR3 is encoded by further DNA sequences in the sample. This sequence joins TRBV9 and TRBJ2-5; D gene uncertain. The CDR3 extends over 12 amino acids. V was trimmed by 0 bases and J by 4 bases, leaving 4 bases between them. The germline V gene encodes CDR1 SGDLS and CDR2 YYNGEE. The CDR3 DNA reads as TGTGCCAGCAGCGTAGCAGGAGAGACCCAGTACTTC. Protein sequence: CASSVAGETQYF.

This chain connects TRBV5-3 to TRBJ2-4; no firm D call. TRBV5-3 is known as an ORF, though its function is uncertain. V was cut by 0 bases and J by 1 base, with 5 bases left in between. The CDR3 has 14 amino acids. The CDR3 region has the DNA TGTGCCAGAAGCTTGGTACTTGCCAAAAACATTCAGTACTTC. Its translation: CARSLVLAKNIQYF.

The chain has TRBV6-6 and TRBJ1-5; 7 bases match TRBD1. Germline V CDR1 and CDR2: MNHNY, SVGAGI (reference sequence). V shed 6 bases, J shed 0 bases, and the junction held 5 bases outside the gene matches. This CDR3 has 15 amino acids. CDR3 residues: CASSWDSYSNQPQHF. In nucleotides, the CDR3 is TGTGCCAGCAGCTGGGACAGTTATAGCAATCAGCCCCAGCATTTT.

The chain couples TRBV28 to TRBJ1-4, with TRBD1 as a possible D gene (6 bases). Germline CDR1 and CDR2: MDHEN and SYDVKM. The CDR3 contains 15 residues. V was clipped by 2 bases and J by 4 bases, with 11 bases between them. Written as DNA, the CDR3 is TGTGCCAGCAGTTTACCCGGACAGCGTAATGAAAAACTGTTTTTT. It yields the protein CASSLPGQRNEKLFF.

The chain is built from TRBV27 and TRBJ2-1; D perhaps matches TRBD2 (6 bases). The V end was cut by 0 bases, the J end by 3 bases, with 12 bases between. From germline, CDR1 is MNHEY and CDR2 SMNVEV (reference sequence). The CDR3 is made up of 16 amino acids. This chain's CDR3 is CASSLSGGALYNEQFF. The CDR3 DNA is TGTGCCAGCAGTTTATCTGGAGGGGCTCTCTACAATGAGCAGTTCTTC.

This chain links TRBV7-6 with TRBJ1-2; TRBD1 agrees at 12 bases. J gave up 6 bases and V 1 base, and 9 bases lay outside the gene matches. Germline CDR1 SGHVS, CDR2 FNYEAQ. The CDR3 has 17 residues. CDR3 amino acids: CASSLGVRGQGANGYTF. The DNA of the CDR3 is TGTGCCAGCAGCTTAGGAGTAAGGGGACAGGGGGCGAATGGCTACACCTTC.

V gene TRBV3-1 (or the pseudogene TRBV3-2) combines with J gene TRBJ1-4; D is unresolved. Trimming took 1 base from V and 4 from J, leaving 13 bases between them. The CDR3 covers 16 residues. From germline, CDR1 is LGHDT and CDR2 YNNKEL (reference sequence). The chain's CDR3 is CASSQVGGISNEKLFF. In DNA, the CDR3 is TGTGCCAGCAGCCAAGTAGGAGGGATAAGTAATGAAAAACTGTTTTTT.

The chain employs TRBV10-3 and TRBJ1-2, with 8 bases identical to TRBD1. CDR1 and CDR2 (germline): ENHRY, SYGVKD. This CDR3 has 15 amino acids. V shed 5 bases, J shed 4 bases, and the junction held 9 bases outside the gene matches. This CDR3 reads CAISQPGQVLYGYTF. For the CDR3, the DNA is TGTGCCATCAGTCAGCCGGGACAGGTCCTCTATGGCTACACCTTC.

The count of this clone is one. This chain joins TRBV5-4 and TRBJ1-4; perhaps TRBD1 as D (6 bases). The CDR3 has 14 amino acids. Trimming shortened V by 3 bases and J by 5 bases, and 11 bases separated the two germline ends. In germline, CDR1 is SGHNT, CDR2 YYREEE (reference sequence). The CDR3 here is CASSSETGNEKLFF. The CDR3, as DNA: TGTGCCAGCAGCTCCGAAACAGGGAATGAAAAACTGTTTTTT.

The chain carries TRBV19 and TRBJ1-5; 7 bases fit TRBD1. CDR1 is LNHDA and CDR2 is SQIVND in the germline V gene (reference sequence). The CDR3 is 15 amino acids. V shed 7 bases and J 0 bases; nucleotides not matched to a gene: 6. The CDR3 loop is CASKTGTVSNQPQHF. CDR3 coding DNA: TGTGCCAGTAAAACCGGGACAGTTAGCAATCAGCCCCAGCATTTT.

The CDR3 DNA reads TGTGCCAGCCGGAGTACTAGCCACCCAAGTGAGCAGTTCTTC. Translation: CASRSTSHPSEQFF. This rearrangement joins TRBV19 to TRBJ2-1, with D possibly TRBD2 on 6 matching bases. Trimming left V 9 bases short and J 9 bases short, with 21 bases between. The germline gives CDR1 LNHDA, CDR2 SQIVND (reference sequence). This CDR3 is 14 amino acids long.

This clone is a singleton in its sample. The V call is TRBV15, the J call TRBJ1-5, with TRBD1 as a possible D gene (5 bases). This CDR3 is built from 13 residues. Germline V gives CDR1 LNHNV, CDR2 YYDKDF (reference sequence). V was shortened by 8 bases and J by 6 bases, with 14 bases between the two germline ends. CDR3 DNA sequence: TGTGCCACCTGGGCGGGGGGGTCTCAGCCCCAGCATTTT. Its translation is CATWAGGSQPQHF.

The chain is built from TRBV27 and TRBJ2-7; 9 bases align to TRBD2. V was pared by 5 bases and J by 1 base, with 9 bases of the junction left unmatched. Looked up from germline, CDR1 is MNHEY and CDR2 is SMNVEV (reference sequence). The CDR3 loop spans 16 amino acids. CDR3 sequence: CASSPPPRGGSYEQYF. CDR3 coding DNA: TGTGCCAGCAGTCCCCCCCCGCGGGGGGGATCCTACGAGCAGTACTTC.

The V call is TRBV11-2, the J call TRBJ1-1, with D hard to call. The CDR3 spans 13 residues. The germline V and J ends were trimmed by 5 bases and 3 bases, with 10 bases remaining between them. Germline loops: CDR1 SGHAT, CDR2 FQNNGV. The CDR3 here is CASSTGLDTEAFF. In nucleotides, the CDR3 is TGTGCCAGCAGCACCGGACTGGACACTGAAGCTTTCTTT. The complete variable domain, with remaining parts taken from reference TRBV11-2 and TRBJ1-1, reads EAGVAQSPRYKIIEKRQSVAFWCNPISGHATLYWYQQILGQGPKLLIQFQNNGVVDDSQLPKDRFSAERLKGVDSTLKIQPAKLEDSAVYLCASSTGLDTEAFFGQGTRLTVV.